This T cell receptor (beta chain) was sequenced for a study of T cell changes during pregnancy in multiple sclerosis (dated by TCRdb to between 2017 and 2020). For the wider study: The study looked at changes in the T cell repertoire across pregnancy in women with multiple sclerosis.

To note about this clone: Its antigen is still unknown. Base qualities are not recorded, but no much larger clone differs from it by a single base.

V lost 5 bases and J lost 3 bases, and the count of bases not matched to a germline gene is 1. Its CDR3 holds 15 amino acids, cysteine through phenylalanine. Just the 45-base CDR3 DNA is kept, in frame starting at base 1. Taken from the germline V gene (reference sequence), the CDR1 and CDR2 loops are MNHEY and SMNVEV. Receptor libraries were prepared by the immunoSEQ multiplex PCR assay. TCRdb mirrors the immuneACCESS table, restricted to in-frame sequences. Some clones are absent from its copies; in checked studies, under half trace to an unresolved V gene, and the reason for the others is unknown. The sample table holds around 38,000 clones, of which roughly 90% were seen once. The ten largest make up 5% to 6.5% of the sample.

The starting material was CD8+ T cells from peripheral blood mononuclear cells, obtained in the third trimester of pregnancy. This receptor was obtained from a female donor with multiple sclerosis, enrolled in a pregnancy study. The rearrangement joined TRBV27 to TRBJ2-2, with 12 central nucleotides matching TRBD2. The DNA is as follows: TGTGCCAGCAGTGGGACTAGCGGGTACACCGGGGAGCTGTTTTTT. The resulting protein is CASSGTSGYTGELFF.